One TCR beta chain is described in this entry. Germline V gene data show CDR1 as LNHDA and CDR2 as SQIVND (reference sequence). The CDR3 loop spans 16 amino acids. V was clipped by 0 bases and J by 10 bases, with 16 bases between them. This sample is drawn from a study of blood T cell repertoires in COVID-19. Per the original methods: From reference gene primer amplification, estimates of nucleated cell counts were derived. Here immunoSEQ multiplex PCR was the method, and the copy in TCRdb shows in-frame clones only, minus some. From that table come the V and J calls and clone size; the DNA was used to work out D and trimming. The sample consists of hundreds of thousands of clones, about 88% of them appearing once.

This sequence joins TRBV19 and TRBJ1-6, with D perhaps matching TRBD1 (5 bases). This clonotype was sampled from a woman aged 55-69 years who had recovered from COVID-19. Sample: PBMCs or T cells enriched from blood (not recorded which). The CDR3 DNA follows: TGTGCCAGTAGTATAGATCGCCCAGGGATGGGGTCACCCCTCCACTTT. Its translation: CASSIDRPGMGSPLHF.